This paragraph reports one T cell receptor (beta chain). Its antigen target is currently unknown. There are no base qualities to consult, and no much larger clone falls within one base. From the cysteine up to the phenylalanine, the CDR3 has a length of 18 residues. The retained sequence is limited to the CDR3, 54 bases, with the frame set at the first base. The germline V gene encodes CDR1 SGHNT and CDR2 YYREEE (reference sequence). From V the trimming removes 0 bases and from J it removes 0 bases, while the gene matches leave 3 bases of the junction unaccounted for. The source of the sample is a study of blood T cell repertoires in COVID-19 (dated by TCRdb to the early 2020s). About the study as a whole: Collaborator samples came from the United States, Italy and Spain and covered acute and convalescent phases of COVID-19. The material from the prospective study consisted of cDNA or gDNA derived from T cells, B-cell-depleted T cells, or PBMCs. The dataset comprised deeply sampled blood TCRbeta repertoires from subjects exposed to, actively infected with, or recovered from COVID-19. A freely available public database, intended as a resource for researchers studying the immune response to SARS-CoV-2, is where the repertoires were released. The samples were drawn from the first 160 participants of the ongoing ImmuneRACE study and from 1,254 subjects provided by 6 global collaborators. The sample metadata nearly always contained a de-identified subject ID, COVID-19 status, age in years and sex. HLA class I and class II types, where available, came from metadata supplied by the sample provider rather than from assay-based typing.

Each collaborating institution followed its own protocols to collect whole blood in K2EDTA tubes. Collaborator samples were shipped for TCRbeta analysis as frozen whole blood, isolated PBMCs, or DNA extracted from either sample type. TCRbeta CDR3 regions were amplified from genomic DNA using the immunoSEQ Assay, a bias-controlled multiplex PCR. The original methods were these. The number of nucleated cells in each sample was estimated from the amplification of reference gene primers within the assay. Sequence reads were collapsed and filtered to measure the absolute abundance of every unique TCRbeta CDR3 rearrangement. For each sample, productive Simpson clonality was calculated as the square root of Simpson's diversity index across productive rearrangements. In its TCRdb copy, this immuneACCESS table keeps in-frame sequences only and misses some clones. Where compared with another copy, unresolved V genes explain less than half of these, and the others have no known cause. V and J calls and clone size come straight from that table; D and trimming were deduced from the DNA. The sample table contains more than 95,000 clones; only one count was recorded for over 75% of them. The biggest ten clones account for about 7% of the sample.

Overall study outcomes, separate from this receptor: Clinical and demographic metadata were provided uncurated, with the amount varying by source and participant.

The rearranged chain carries TRBV5-4 and TRBJ2-1; a stretch of 13 junction bases matches TRBD2. This sequence originates from an elderly man with active or convalescent COVID-19. The material sequenced was peripheral blood. The nucleotide sequence reads as follows: TGTGCCAGCAGCTTGGGGGGACTAGCGGGAAGCTCCTACAATGAGCAGTTCTTC. The resulting protein is CASSLGGLAGSSYNEQFF.